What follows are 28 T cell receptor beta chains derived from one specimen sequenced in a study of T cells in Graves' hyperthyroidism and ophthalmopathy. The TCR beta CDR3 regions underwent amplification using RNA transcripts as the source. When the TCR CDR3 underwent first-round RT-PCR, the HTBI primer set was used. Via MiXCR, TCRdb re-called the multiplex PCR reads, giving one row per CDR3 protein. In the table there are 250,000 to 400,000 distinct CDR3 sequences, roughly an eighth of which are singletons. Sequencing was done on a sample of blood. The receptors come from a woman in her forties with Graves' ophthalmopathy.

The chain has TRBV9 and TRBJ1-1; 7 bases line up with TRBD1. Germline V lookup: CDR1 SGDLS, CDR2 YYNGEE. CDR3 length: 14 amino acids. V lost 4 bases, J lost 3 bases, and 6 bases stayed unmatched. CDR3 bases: TGTGCCAGCAGCAAGGAGGGGGCCCACACTGAAGCTTTCTTT. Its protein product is CASSKEGAHTEAFF.

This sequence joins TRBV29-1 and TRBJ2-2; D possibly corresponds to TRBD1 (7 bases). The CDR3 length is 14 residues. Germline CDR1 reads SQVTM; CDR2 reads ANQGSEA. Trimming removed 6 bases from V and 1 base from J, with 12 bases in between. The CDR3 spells CSVEGQQNTGELFF. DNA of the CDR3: TGCAGCGTGGAGGGACAGCAGAACACCGGGGAGCTGTTTTTT.

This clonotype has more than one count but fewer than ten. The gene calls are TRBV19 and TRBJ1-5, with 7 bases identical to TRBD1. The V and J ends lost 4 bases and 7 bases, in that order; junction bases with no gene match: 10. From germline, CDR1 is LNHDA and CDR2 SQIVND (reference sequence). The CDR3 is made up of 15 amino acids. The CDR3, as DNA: TGTGCCAGTAGTACCGACAGGGTTTGGGACCAGCCCCAGCATTTT. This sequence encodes CASSTDRVWDQPQHF.

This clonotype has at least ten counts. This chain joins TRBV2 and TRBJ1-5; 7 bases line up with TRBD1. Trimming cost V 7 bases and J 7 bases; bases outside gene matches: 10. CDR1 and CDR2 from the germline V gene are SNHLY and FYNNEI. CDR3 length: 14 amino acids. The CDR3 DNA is TGTGCCAGCAAGTACAGGGGCGCACACCAGCCCCAGCATTTT. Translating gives CASKYRGAHQPQHF.

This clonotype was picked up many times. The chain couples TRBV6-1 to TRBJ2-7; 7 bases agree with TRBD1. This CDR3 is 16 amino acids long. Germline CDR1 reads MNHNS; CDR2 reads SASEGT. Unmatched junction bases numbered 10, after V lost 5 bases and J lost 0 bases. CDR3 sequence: CASSWGTGQSSYEQYF. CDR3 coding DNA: TGTGCCAGCAGTTGGGGAACGGGACAGAGCTCCTACGAGCAGTACTTC.

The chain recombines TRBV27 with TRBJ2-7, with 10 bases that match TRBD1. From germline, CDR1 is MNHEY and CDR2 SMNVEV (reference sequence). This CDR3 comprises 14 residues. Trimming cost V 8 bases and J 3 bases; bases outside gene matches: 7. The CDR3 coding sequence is TGTGCCAGCGGAGGGACAGGGGTGGACTACGAGCAGTACTTC. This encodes CASGGTGVDYEQYF.

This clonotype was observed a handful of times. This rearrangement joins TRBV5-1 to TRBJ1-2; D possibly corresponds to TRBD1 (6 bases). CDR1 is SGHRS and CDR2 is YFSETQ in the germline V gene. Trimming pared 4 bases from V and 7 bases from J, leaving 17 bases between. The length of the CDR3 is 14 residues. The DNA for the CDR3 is TGCGCCAGCAGCCCCGGCGGGACAAATCGTGGCTACACCTTC. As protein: CASSPGGTNRGYTF.

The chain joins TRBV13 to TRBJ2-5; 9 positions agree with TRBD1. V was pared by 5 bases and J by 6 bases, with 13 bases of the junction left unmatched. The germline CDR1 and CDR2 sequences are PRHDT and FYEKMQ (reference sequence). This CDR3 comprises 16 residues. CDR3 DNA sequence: TGTGCCAGCAGCCTAACCGGGACAGGGAGTTTGAAGACCCAGTACTTC. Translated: CASSLTGTGSLKTQYF.

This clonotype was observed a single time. The chain's CDR3 is CASSQDPAGGGAAVGELFF. The CDR3 region has the DNA TGTGCCAGCAGCCAAGATCCCGCTGGCGGGGGGGCCGCGGTCGGGGAGCTGTTTTTT. The V and J genes are TRBV4-2 and TRBJ2-2; 9 positions agree with TRBD2. Germline V lookup: CDR1 LGHNA, CDR2 YNFKEQ. Trimming removed 0 bases from V and 7 bases from J; junction bases left unmatched: 15. CDR3 length equals 19 residues.

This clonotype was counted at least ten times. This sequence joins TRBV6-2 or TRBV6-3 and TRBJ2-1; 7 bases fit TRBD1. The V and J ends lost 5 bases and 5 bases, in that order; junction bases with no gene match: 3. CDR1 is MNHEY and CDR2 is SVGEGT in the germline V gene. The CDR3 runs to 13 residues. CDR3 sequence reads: CASSKTGDNEQFF. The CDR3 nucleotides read TGTGCCAGCAGTAAAACAGGGGACAATGAGCAGTTCTTC.

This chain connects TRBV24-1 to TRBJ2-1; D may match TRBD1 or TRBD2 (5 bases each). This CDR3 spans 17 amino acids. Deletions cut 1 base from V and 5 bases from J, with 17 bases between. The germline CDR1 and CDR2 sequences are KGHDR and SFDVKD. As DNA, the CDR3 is TGTGCCACCAGTGATTTACCTGATGTGGTGGGACACAATGAGCAGTTCTTC. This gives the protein CATSDLPDVVGHNEQFF.

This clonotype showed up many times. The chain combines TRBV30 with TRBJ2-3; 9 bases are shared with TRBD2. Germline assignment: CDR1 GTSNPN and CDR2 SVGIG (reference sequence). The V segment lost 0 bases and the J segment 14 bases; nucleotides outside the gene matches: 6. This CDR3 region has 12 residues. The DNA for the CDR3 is TGTGCCTGGAGTGTACCCGGGACTAGCACGTATTTT. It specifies CAWSVPGTSTYF.

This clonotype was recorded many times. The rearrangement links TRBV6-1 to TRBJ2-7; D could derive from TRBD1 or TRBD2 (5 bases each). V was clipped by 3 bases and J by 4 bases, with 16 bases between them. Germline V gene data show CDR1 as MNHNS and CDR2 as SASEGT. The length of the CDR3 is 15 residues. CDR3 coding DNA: TGTGCCAGCAGTGAGGCCGGGGCAGTTGCATACGAGCAGTACTTC. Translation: CASSEAGAVAYEQYF.

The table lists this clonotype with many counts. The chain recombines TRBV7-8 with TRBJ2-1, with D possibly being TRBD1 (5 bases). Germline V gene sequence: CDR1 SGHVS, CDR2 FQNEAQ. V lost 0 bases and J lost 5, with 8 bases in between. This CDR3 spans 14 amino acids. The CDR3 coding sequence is TGTGCCAGCAGCTTAGCGGGCAGGGACAATGAGCAGTTCTTC. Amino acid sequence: CASSLAGRDNEQFF.

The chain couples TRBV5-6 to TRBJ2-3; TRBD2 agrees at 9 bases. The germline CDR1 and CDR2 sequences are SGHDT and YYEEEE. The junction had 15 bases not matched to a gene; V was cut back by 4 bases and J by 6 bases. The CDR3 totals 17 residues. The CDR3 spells CASSPTSGRLKGDTQYF. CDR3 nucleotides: TGTGCCAGCAGCCCGACAAGCGGGAGGTTGAAGGGGGATACGCAGTATTTT.

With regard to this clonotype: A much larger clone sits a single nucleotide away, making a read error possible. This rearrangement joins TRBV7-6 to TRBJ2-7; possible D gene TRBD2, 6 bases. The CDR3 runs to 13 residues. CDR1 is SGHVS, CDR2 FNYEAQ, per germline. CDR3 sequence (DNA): TGTGCTAGCAGCTTTGGAGGGCATGGTGAGCAGTACTTC. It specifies CASSFGGHGEQYF.

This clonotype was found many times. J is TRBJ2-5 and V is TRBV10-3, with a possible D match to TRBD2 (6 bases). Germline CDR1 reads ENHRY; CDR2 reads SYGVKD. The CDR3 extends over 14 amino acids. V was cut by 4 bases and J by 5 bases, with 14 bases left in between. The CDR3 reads CAISGGTRQETQYF. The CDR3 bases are TGTGCCATCAGTGGGGGGACTCGGCAGGAGACCCAGTACTTC.

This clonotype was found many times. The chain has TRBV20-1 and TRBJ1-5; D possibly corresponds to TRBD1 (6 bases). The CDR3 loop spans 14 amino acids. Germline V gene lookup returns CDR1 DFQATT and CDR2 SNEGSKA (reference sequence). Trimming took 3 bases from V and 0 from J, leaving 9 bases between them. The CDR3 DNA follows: TGCAGTGCTAGGGGACAAACTAGCAATCAGCCCCAGCATTTT. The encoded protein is CSARGQTSNQPQHF.

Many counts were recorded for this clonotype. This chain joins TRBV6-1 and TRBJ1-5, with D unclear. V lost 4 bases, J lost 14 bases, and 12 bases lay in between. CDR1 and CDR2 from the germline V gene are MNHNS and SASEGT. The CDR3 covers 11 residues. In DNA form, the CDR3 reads TGTGCCAGCAGTGTCGTCAGGTTGAAGCATTTT. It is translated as CASSVVRLKHF.

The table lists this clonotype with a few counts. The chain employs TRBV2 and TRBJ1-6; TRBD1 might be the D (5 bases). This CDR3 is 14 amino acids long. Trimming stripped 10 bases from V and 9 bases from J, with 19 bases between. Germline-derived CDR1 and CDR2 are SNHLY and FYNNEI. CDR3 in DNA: TGTGCCACCTACGTCCAGGGAATTGGTTCACCCCTCCACTTT. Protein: CATYVQGIGSPLHF.

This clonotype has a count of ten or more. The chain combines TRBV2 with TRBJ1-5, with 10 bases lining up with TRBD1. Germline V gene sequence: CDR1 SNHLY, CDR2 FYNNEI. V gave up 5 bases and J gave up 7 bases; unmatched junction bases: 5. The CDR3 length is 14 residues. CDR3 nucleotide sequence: TGTGCCAGCAGTAGGACAGGGGGACGACAGCCCCAGCATTTT. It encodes CASSRTGGRQPQHF.

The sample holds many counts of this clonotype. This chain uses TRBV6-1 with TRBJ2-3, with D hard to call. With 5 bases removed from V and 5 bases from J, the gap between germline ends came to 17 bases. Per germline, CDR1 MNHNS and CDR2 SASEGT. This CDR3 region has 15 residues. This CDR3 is CASSYSEVVGDTQYF. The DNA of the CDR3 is TGTGCCAGCAGTTATTCTGAAGTTGTAGGAGATACGCAGTATTTT.

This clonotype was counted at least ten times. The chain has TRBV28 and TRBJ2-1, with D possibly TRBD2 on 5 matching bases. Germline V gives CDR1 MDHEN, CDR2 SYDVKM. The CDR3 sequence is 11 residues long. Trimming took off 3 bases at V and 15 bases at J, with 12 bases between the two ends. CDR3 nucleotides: TGTGCCAGCAGTTTTCGAGGGCCGCCGTTCTTC. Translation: CASSFRGPPFF.

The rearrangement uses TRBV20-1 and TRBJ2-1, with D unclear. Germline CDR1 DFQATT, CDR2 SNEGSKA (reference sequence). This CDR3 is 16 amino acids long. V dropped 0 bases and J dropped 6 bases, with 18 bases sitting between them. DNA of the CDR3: TGCAGTGCTAGAGATAACCCCGACAAGCCCCCCAATGAGCAGTTCTTC. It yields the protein CSARDNPDKPPNEQFF.

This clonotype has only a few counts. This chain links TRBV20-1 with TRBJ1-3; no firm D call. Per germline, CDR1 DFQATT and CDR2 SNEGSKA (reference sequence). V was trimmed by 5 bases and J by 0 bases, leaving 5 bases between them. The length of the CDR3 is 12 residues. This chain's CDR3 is CSALGSGNTIYF. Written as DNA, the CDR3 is TGCAGTGCTCTCGGCTCTGGAAACACCATATATTTT.

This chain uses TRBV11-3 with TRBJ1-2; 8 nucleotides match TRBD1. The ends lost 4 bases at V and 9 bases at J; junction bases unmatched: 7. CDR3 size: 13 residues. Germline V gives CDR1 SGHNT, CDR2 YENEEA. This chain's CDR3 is CASSSRQGRSYTF. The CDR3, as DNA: TGTGCCAGCAGCTCCAGACAGGGGCGGAGCTACACCTTC.

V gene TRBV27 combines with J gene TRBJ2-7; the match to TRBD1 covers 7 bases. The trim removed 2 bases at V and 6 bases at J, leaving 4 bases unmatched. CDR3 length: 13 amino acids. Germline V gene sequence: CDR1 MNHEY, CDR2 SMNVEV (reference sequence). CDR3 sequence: CASSLGDRSEQYF. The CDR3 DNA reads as TGTGCCAGCAGTTTAGGGGACAGATCCGAGCAGTACTTC.

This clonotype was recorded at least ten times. Here the CDR3 reads CSVRTSTDTQYF. In nucleotides, the CDR3 is TGCAGCGTCCGTACCAGCACAGATACGCAGTATTTT. The rearrangement links TRBV29-1 to TRBJ2-3; D is undetermined. CDR1 and CDR2 (germline): SQVTM, ANQGSEA. The ends were cut back, 6 bases at V and 0 bases at J, with 7 bases in the middle. This CDR3 is built from 12 residues.